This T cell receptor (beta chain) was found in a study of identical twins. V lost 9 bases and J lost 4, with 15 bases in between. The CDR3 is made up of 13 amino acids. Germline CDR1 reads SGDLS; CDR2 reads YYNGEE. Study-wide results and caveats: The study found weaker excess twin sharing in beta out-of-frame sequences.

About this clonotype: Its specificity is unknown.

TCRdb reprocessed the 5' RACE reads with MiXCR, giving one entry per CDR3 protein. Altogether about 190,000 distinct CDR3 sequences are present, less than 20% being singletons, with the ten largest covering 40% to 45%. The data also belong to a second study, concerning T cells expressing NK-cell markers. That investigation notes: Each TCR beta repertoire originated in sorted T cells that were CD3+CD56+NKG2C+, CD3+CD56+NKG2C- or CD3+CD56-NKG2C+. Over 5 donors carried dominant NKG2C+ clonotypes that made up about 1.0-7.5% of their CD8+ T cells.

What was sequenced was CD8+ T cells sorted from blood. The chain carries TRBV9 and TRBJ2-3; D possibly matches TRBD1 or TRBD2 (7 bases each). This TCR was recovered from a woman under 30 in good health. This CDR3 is CATSGGAADTQYF. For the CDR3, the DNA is TGTGCCACCTCAGGGGGGGCGGCAGATACGCAGTATTTT.